These 6 T cell receptor beta chains were all obtained from the same sample, sequenced in a study of human T cells and chemical hapten exposure. TCRdb used MiXCR to reprocess the RACE reads, holding one entry per CDR3 protein. The table lists some 38,000 distinct CDR3 sequences, 7.5% to 9% of them singletons. Time point indicated: pre-sensitization, week 0. Treatment noted: therapeutic diphenylcyclopropenone sensitization with weekly scalp DPC. The sample was whole blood, taken in connection with sensitization to the hapten diphenylcyclopropenone (DPC). These receptors originate from a woman in her fifties or sixties with alopecia areata. Some clones in this sample may be carry-over from other donors' samples.

This clonotype turned up a few times. The V call is TRBV2, the J call TRBJ2-3; D gene ambiguous. CDR3 length: 11 residues. Trimming took 6 bases from V and 6 from J, leaving 7 bases between them. CDR1 SNHLY and CDR2 FYNNEI come from the germline V gene. This CDR3 reads CASRWADTQYF. The CDR3 coding sequence is TGTGCCAGCAGATGGGCGGATACGCAGTATTTT.

This clonotype showed up just a few times. The CDR3 nucleotides are TGTGCCAGCAGCCCCCGGCGGGGCGGGAGGTACAATGAGCAGTTCTTC. It is translated as CASSPRRGGRYNEQFF. This chain uses TRBV11-3 with TRBJ2-1; TRBD2 agrees at 8 bases. Germline lookup yields CDR1 SGHNT and CDR2 YENEEA. With 5 bases clipped from V and 4 bases from J, the junction kept 10 bases outside the gene matches. The CDR3 length is 16 residues.

This clonotype was counted at least ten times. CDR3 residues: CASSLGSGPYEQYF. Written as DNA, the CDR3 is TGTGCCAGCAGCTTAGGTTCCGGCCCCTACGAGCAGTACTTC. The chain carries TRBV7-6 and TRBJ2-7; D unresolved. With 1 base removed from V and 2 bases from J, the gap between germline ends came to 9 bases. Germline assignment: CDR1 SGHVS and CDR2 FNYEAQ. The CDR3 is 14 amino acids.

This clonotype came up many times. The chain uses TRBV18 and TRBJ2-2; 8 bases match TRBD1. The junction had 8 bases not matched to a gene; V was cut back by 1 base and J by 4 bases. Per the germline V gene, CDR1 is KGHSH and CDR2 is LQKENI. This CDR3 spans 17 amino acids. The DNA for the CDR3 is TGTGCCAGCTCACCACTTGCAGGGGGCGCTTCCACCGGGGAGCTGTTTTTT. Translated, it gives CASSPLAGGASTGELFF.

This clonotype was seen at least ten times. The rearrangement joins TRBV11-2 to TRBJ2-1; a possible D gene is TRBD2 (6 bases). The CDR3 runs to 15 residues. V was pared by 6 bases and J by 5 bases, with 17 bases between. Germline lookup yields CDR1 SGHAT and CDR2 FQNNGV. CDR3 DNA sequence: TGTGCCAGCAGGGAGGGACCGACCCTTAACAATGAGCAGTTCTTC. This codes for CASREGPTLNNEQFF.

This rearrangement joins TRBV4-3 to TRBJ2-7; 8 bases agree with TRBD2. CDR1 and CDR2 from the germline V gene are LGHNA and YSLEER. V lost 4 bases and J lost 2; bases outside the gene matches: 4. The CDR3 sequence is 14 residues long. CDR3 protein: CASSRGLATYEQYF. As DNA, the CDR3 is TGCGCCAGCAGCCGAGGACTAGCTACCTACGAGCAGTACTTC.